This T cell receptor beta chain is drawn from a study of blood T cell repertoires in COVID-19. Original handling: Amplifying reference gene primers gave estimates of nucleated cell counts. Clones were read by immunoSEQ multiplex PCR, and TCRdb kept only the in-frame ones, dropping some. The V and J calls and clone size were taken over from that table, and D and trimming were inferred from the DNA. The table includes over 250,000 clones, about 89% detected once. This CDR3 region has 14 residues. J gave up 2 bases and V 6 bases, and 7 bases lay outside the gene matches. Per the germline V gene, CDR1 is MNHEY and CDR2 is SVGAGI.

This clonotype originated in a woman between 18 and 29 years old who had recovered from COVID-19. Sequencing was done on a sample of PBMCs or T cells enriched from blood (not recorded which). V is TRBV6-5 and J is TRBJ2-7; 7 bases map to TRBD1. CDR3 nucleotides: TGTGCCAGCAGGAGGGGGCGCGAAGCCTACGAGCAGTACTTC. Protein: CASRRGREAYEQYF.